This entry is about one TCR beta chain. This CDR3 is 14 amino acids long. Trimming shortened V by 0 bases and J by 5 bases, and 14 bases separated the two germline ends. CDR1 is GTSNPN, CDR2 SVGIG, per germline (reference sequence). This specimen comes from a study of CD8+ T cells in alopecia areata. Extracted RNA was reverse transcribed into cDNA, the sequencing template. Clones were read by immunoSEQ multiplex PCR, and TCRdb kept only the in-frame ones, dropping some. The sample includes tens of thousands of clones, roughly 89% of them seen just once. Stated treatment: oral pan-JAK inhibitor, 5-10 mg twice daily.

The V gene is TRBV30, the J gene TRBJ2-7; D not certain. The sequence was collected from a human donor with alopecia areata. This sample comprised CD8+ T cells sorted from blood, obtained at week 24, from a patient treated with tofacitinib. The CDR3 region has the DNA TGTGCCTGGAGTGTAAGCCTCGAGGTCCACGAGCAGTACTTC. Translating it yields CAWSVSLEVHEQYF.